What follows are 13 T cell receptor beta chains derived from one specimen sequenced in a study of shared clonotypes between healthy human individuals. Using immunoSEQ multiplex PCR, the repertoire was profiled, and TCRdb retains in-frame clones only, with some absent. The sample holds under 1,100,000 clones, roughly 80% seen once. The material sequenced was memory CD4+ T cells sorted from blood. The subset was: CD45RA-negative fraction. These receptors were obtained from a man aged 18 to 35 in good health.

In DNA form, the CDR3 reads TGTGCCACCTCCGGAGGGGCCGGGGGGAAAGAGACCCAGTACTTC. The encoded protein is CATSGGAGGKETQYF. The gene calls are TRBV7-9 and TRBJ2-5; 7 nucleotides agree with TRBD2. Germline CDR1 is SEHNR and CDR2 is FQNEAQ (reference sequence). The V segment lost 10 bases and the J segment 3 bases; nucleotides outside the gene matches: 14. This CDR3 is 15 amino acids long.

The V call is TRBV27, the J call TRBJ2-2, with 8 bases aligning to TRBD1. Losses at the gene ends were 7 bases for V and 5 bases for J; bases not matched to a gene: 9. From germline, CDR1 is MNHEY and CDR2 SMNVEV (reference sequence). This CDR3 region has 15 residues. For the CDR3, the DNA is TGTGCCAGCAAGCCCGGACAGGGTCGAACCGGGGAGCTGTTTTTT. Protein: CASKPGQGRTGELFF.

The chain is built from TRBV5-4 and TRBJ1-5; 7 positions agree with TRBD1. In germline, CDR1 is SGHNT, CDR2 YYREEE (reference sequence). J gave up 6 bases and V 4 bases, and 4 bases lay outside the gene matches. The CDR3 extends over 13 amino acids. The CDR3 region is CASSADRAQPQHF. CDR3 coding DNA: TGTGCCAGCAGCGCAGACAGGGCTCAGCCCCAGCATTTT.

The V call is TRBV2, the J call TRBJ2-7; D is possibly TRBD2 (5 bases). Trimming removed 6 bases from V and 1 base from J, with 16 bases in between. This CDR3 region has 15 residues. Germline CDR1 reads SNHLY; CDR2 reads FYNNEI. The CDR3 protein is CASRTRASMSYEQYF. DNA for the CDR3: TGTGCCAGCAGGACGAGGGCTAGCATGTCCTACGAGCAGTACTTC.

The rearrangement uses TRBV6-1 and TRBJ1-1; D ambiguous. V lost 7 bases to trimming and J lost 9 bases, with 6 bases between them. The CDR3 is made up of 9 amino acids. Germline assignment: CDR1 MNHNS and CDR2 SASEGT. In DNA form, the CDR3 reads TGTGCCAGCACAAGTAAAGCTTTCTTT. Translating it yields CASTSKAFF.

The chain combines TRBV19 with TRBJ2-2, with 11 bases matching TRBD2. Germline V gives CDR1 LNHDA, CDR2 SQIVND (reference sequence). V lost 7 bases and J lost 1; bases outside the gene matches: 8. The CDR3 has 17 residues. CDR3: CASTPSGGNKNTGELFF. The DNA of the CDR3 is TGTGCCAGTACCCCTAGCGGGGGGAACAAGAACACCGGGGAGCTGTTTTTT.

The chain is built from TRBV28 and TRBJ1-2; 12 bases fit TRBD1. The length of the CDR3 is 16 residues. Germline CDR1 is MDHEN and CDR2 is SYDVKM. V gave up 4 bases and J gave up 2 bases; unmatched junction bases: 5. The CDR3 region is CASSWGQGARNYGYTF. The CDR3 coding sequence is TGTGCCAGCAGTTGGGGACAGGGGGCCCGAAACTATGGCTACACCTTC.

On this clone itself: At the DNA level, this CDR3 is encoded by other sequences in the same sample as well. The chain links TRBV28 to TRBJ2-3, with 7 bases fitting TRBD2. Germline V gives CDR1 MDHEN, CDR2 SYDVKM. The CDR3 is 15 residues long. V was pared by 5 bases and J by 2 bases, with 7 bases of the junction left unmatched. In nucleotides, the CDR3 is TGTGCCAGCAGTCCCCCAGCGGGACTCACAGATACGCAGTATTTT. Residues: CASSPPAGLTDTQYF.

This clone was seen once. V is TRBV7-9 and J is TRBJ2-5, with unresolved D. V lost 4 bases and J lost 1, with 10 bases in between. Looked up from germline, CDR1 is SEHNR and CDR2 is FQNEAQ (reference sequence). This CDR3 region has 14 residues. The CDR3 loop reads CASSSDVVQETQYF. The CDR3 DNA is TGTGCCAGCAGCTCGGACGTCGTCCAAGAGACCCAGTACTTC.

This clone was observed many times. This CDR3 is also generated by other DNA sequences in the sample. The CDR3: CASSVDRGGFYEQYF. In DNA form, the CDR3 reads TGTGCCAGCAGCGTTGACAGGGGAGGGTTTTACGAGCAGTACTTC. The rearrangement uses TRBV6-1 and TRBJ2-7, with D possibly TRBD1 on 8 matching bases. Germline V gene sequence: CDR1 MNHNS, CDR2 SASEGT. This CDR3 contains 15 residues. The germline V and J ends were trimmed by 6 bases and 4 bases, with 19 bases remaining between them.

The gene calls are TRBV19 and TRBJ2-3; 8 bases agree with TRBD2. Germline V gives CDR1 LNHDA, CDR2 SQIVND (reference sequence). The CDR3 has 17 residues. The J segment lost 0 bases and the V segment lost 3 bases, leaving 8 bases of the junction unmatched. The CDR3 DNA reads TGTGCCAGTAGTATGGTGGTCGGGGGGGGAAGCACAGATACGCAGTATTTT. This sequence encodes CASSMVVGGGSTDTQYF.

This sequence joins TRBV19 and TRBJ2-7; 7 bases are a match to TRBD2. Germline lookup yields CDR1 LNHDA and CDR2 SQIVND (reference sequence). After removal of 5 bases from V and 6 bases from J, the junction contained 16 bases not matched to a gene. The CDR3 runs 16 residues. The DNA of the CDR3 is TGTGCCAGTAGTCGCGGTGGGGCGGGAGCTAGGCGCGAGCAGTACTTC. Translation: CASSRGGAGARREQYF.

The chain has TRBV27 and TRBJ1-6, with D perhaps TRBD1 (5 bases). The CDR3 covers 14 residues. CDR1 and CDR2 from the germline V gene are MNHEY and SMNVEV (reference sequence). Trimming pared 6 bases from V and 10 bases from J, leaving 16 bases between. DNA for the CDR3: TGTGCCAGCAGCTGGGCCTCGGGGGTATCACCCCTCCACTTT. It translates to CASSWASGVSPLHF.